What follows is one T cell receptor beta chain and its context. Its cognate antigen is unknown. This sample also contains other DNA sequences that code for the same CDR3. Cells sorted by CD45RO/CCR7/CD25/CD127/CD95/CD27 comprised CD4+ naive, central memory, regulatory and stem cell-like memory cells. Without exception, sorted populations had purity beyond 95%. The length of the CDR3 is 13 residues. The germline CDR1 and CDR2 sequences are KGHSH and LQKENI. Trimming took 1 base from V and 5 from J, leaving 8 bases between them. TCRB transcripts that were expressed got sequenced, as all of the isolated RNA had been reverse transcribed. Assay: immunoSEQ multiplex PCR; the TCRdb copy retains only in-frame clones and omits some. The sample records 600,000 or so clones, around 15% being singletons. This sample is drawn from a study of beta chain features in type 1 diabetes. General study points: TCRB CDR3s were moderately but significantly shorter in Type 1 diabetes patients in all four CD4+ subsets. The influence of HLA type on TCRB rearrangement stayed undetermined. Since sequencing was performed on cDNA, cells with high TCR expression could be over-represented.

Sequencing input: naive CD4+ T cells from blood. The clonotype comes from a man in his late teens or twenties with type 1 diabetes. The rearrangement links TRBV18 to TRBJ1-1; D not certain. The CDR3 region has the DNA TGTGCCAGCTCACCACAAGGGCGGACTGAAGCTTTCTTT. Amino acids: CASSPQGRTEAFF.